This T cell receptor beta chain comes out of a study of blood T cell repertoires in COVID-19. In the original workflow: Researchers report that nucleated cell counts were estimated from reference gene primer amplification. The method was immunoSEQ multiplex PCR; TCRdb's version includes in-frame clones alone and lacks a portion of them. D and trimming were read from the DNA, whereas the V and J calls and clone size are those reported in that table. The sample carries roughly 140,000 clones, approximately 88% recorded once. CDR1 is SGHNT and CDR2 is YYREEE in the germline V gene (reference sequence). V was trimmed by 5 bases and J by 2 bases, leaving 23 bases between them. The CDR3 is 17 residues long.

The receptor's source is a man between 65 and 85 years old with acute or convalescent COVID-19. The V and J genes are TRBV5-4 and TRBJ2-7; TRBD1 is a possible D gene (6 bases). Sequencing was done on a sample of peripheral blood. CDR3 sequence (DNA): TGTGCCAGCAGTTCCTATCCCCGACAGGCCAAGGCCTACGAGCAGTACTTC. This codes for CASSSYPRQAKAYEQYF.